The entry below describes one TCR beta chain. After removal of 0 bases from V and 4 bases from J, the junction contained 9 bases not matched to a gene. The CDR3 runs to 17 residues. Germline CDR1 reads LGHNA; CDR2 reads YNFKEQ. The data belong to a study of blood T cell repertoires in COVID-19. Study overall: Acute and convalescent COVID-19 specimens originated in the United States, Italy and Spain. The analysed material was cDNA or gDNA that came from T cells, B-cell-depleted T cells, or PBMCs.

Under the authors' procedure: Cell counts per sample came from amplifying reference gene primers. TCRdb's copy holds only in-frame clones and misses some; the assay was immunoSEQ multiplex PCR. The DNA was the basis for D and trimming; V, J and clone size are from that table. The sample yields fewer than 250,000 clones, around 84% seen once. V and J are TRBV4-2 and TRBJ2-5; 9 positions agree with TRBD1. The origin of this receptor is a young man with active or convalescent COVID-19. Sequencing input: peripheral blood. The CDR3 DNA follows: TGTGCCAGCAGCCAAGAAATGACCGGGACAGGGAGAGAGACCCAGTACTTC. Translation gives CASSQEMTGTGRETQYF.